The rows below give T cell receptor beta chains drawn from one sample of a study of beta chain features in type 1 diabetes. Repertoires were generated with immunoSEQ multiplex PCR, while TCRdb's copy carries only in-frame clones and drops some. The repertoire consists of about 250,000 clones, with roughly an eighth occurring once and the leading ten covering roughly 0.028%. Sequencing used naive CD4+ T cells from blood. Receptors were obtained from a woman aged 40 to 50 in good health. Each CDR3 is given with its conserved first and last residue. The order of the fields is J gene, V gene, clone size, D gene, CDR3 DNA, CDR3 protein. The D gene is left open where the match is weak. Clone size is shown for a subset of rows, as once, few, many or a class of expanded clone.

J gene: TRBJ2-3; V gene: TRBV11-2; clone size: few; D gene: NA; CDR3 DNA: TGTGCCAGCAGCACCACTTCGGGGAATACGCAGTATTTT; CDR3 protein: CASSTTSGNTQYF
J gene: TRBJ2-3; V gene: TRBV5-1; clone size: NA; D gene: NA; CDR3 DNA: TGCGCCAGCAGCCCCGGGTCCTTGCCAGATACGCAGTATTTT; CDR3 protein: CASSPGSLPDTQYF
J gene: TRBJ2-5; V gene: TRBV18; clone size: few; D gene: NA; CDR3 DNA: TGTGCCACCTCAGCGGGCATAGGGGAGACCCAGTACTTC; CDR3 protein: CATSAGIGETQYF
J gene: TRBJ2-2; V gene: TRBV7-8; clone size: NA; D gene: NA; CDR3 DNA: TGTGCCAGCAGCCCCCGCGCAGGGGTAAACACCGGGGAGCTGTTTTTT; CDR3 protein: CASSPRAGVNTGELFF
J gene: TRBJ1-2; V gene: TRBV18; clone size: few; D gene: NA; CDR3 DNA: TGTGCCAGCTCACCCCAGACGGGGGAGGGCTACACCTTC; CDR3 protein: CASSPQTGEGYTF
J gene: TRBJ1-3; V gene: TRBV7-2; clone size: NA; D gene: NA; CDR3 DNA: TGTGCCAGCAGCTTAACTCCAGGGACTGGAAACACCATATATTTT; CDR3 protein: CASSLTPGTGNTIYF
J gene: TRBJ1-5; V gene: TRBV5-1; clone size: NA; D gene: NA; CDR3 DNA: TGCGCCAGCAGCTTGGACGGAGGGAGCAATCAGCCCCAGCATTTT; CDR3 protein: CASSLDGGSNQPQHF
J gene: TRBJ2-3; V gene: TRBV5-1; clone size: few; D gene: NA; CDR3 DNA: TGCGCCAGCAGCCCCCTAAGGGACATGGAGTCAGATACGCAGTATTTT; CDR3 protein: CASSPLRDMESDTQYF
J gene: TRBJ2-2; V gene: TRBV9; clone size: few; D gene: NA; CDR3 DNA: TGTGCCAGCAGGACGGACATCTCGAACACCGGGGAGCTGTTTTTT; CDR3 protein: CASRTDISNTGELFF
J gene: TRBJ2-1; V gene: TRBV18; clone size: NA; D gene: TRBD1; CDR3 DNA: TGTGCCAGCTCACCCGACAGGGGAGGTGAGCAGTTCTTC; CDR3 protein: CASSPDRGGEQFF
J gene: TRBJ1-4; V gene: TRBV6-5; clone size: few; D gene: NA; CDR3 DNA: TGTGCCAGCAGTTTCACAGGATCAACTAATGAAAAACTGTTTTTT; CDR3 protein: CASSFTGSTNEKLFF
J gene: TRBJ2-7; V gene: TRBV11-2; clone size: NA; D gene: NA; CDR3 DNA: TGTGCCAGCAGCCCACGGAGGGGGCCGTCCTACGAGCAGTACTTC; CDR3 protein: CASSPRRGPSYEQYF
J gene: TRBJ2-5; V gene: TRBV2; clone size: NA; D gene: TRBD2; CDR3 DNA: TGTGCCAGCAGCGGAGGGACTAGCGGGGGGCAAGAGACCCAGTACTTC; CDR3 protein: CASSGGTSGGQETQYF
J gene: TRBJ1-3; V gene: TRBV7-2; clone size: few; D gene: NA; CDR3 DNA: TGTGCCAGCAGCTTACGGGTCTCTGGAAACACCATATATTTT; CDR3 protein: CASSLRVSGNTIYF
J gene: TRBJ1-2; V gene: TRBV6-6; clone size: NA; D gene: NA; CDR3 DNA: TGTGCCAGCAATTTACGGGGGTATGGCTACACCTTC; CDR3 protein: CASNLRGYGYTF
J gene: TRBJ1-2; V gene: TRBV7-2; clone size: few; D gene: TRBD1; CDR3 DNA: TGTGCCAGCAGCTTAGGGCCAAATCCGGGACAGCAGAAGGGCTACACCTTC; CDR3 protein: CASSLGPNPGQQKGYTF
J gene: TRBJ1-1; V gene: TRBV7-2; clone size: few; D gene: TRBD1; CDR3 DNA: TGTGCCAGCAGCTTACCTATTGGGACAGTAAACACTGAAGCTTTCTTT; CDR3 protein: CASSLPIGTVNTEAFF
J gene: TRBJ2-5; V gene: TRBV5-1; clone size: NA; D gene: TRBD2; CDR3 DNA: TGCGCCAGCAGCGAGGGACTAGCCGGCGAGACCCAGTACTTC; CDR3 protein: CASSEGLAGETQYF
J gene: TRBJ2-1; V gene: TRBV2; clone size: few; D gene: NA; CDR3 DNA: TGTGCCAGCAGTCAACTAGTAATCTCCAATGAGCAGTTCTTC; CDR3 protein: CASSQLVISNEQFF
J gene: TRBJ2-7; V gene: TRBV6-5; clone size: NA; D gene: NA; CDR3 DNA: TGTGCCAGCAGGGCCGCTGCCGGGAACGAGCAGTACTTC; CDR3 protein: CASRAAAGNEQYF
J gene: TRBJ2-7; V gene: TRBV18; clone size: few; D gene: TRBD1; CDR3 DNA: TGTGCCAGCTCACCCGACAGGGTAAACGAGCAGTACTTC; CDR3 protein: CASSPDRVNEQYF